The text below deals with one T cell receptor (beta chain). Its matching antigen is unknown. The CDR3 extends over 15 amino acids. The J segment lost 3 bases and the V segment lost 10 bases, leaving 9 bases of the junction unmatched. In germline, CDR1 is SNHLY, CDR2 FYNNEI. The sample originates from a study of T cell repertoires in cytomegalovirus infection. Study overall: The authors relied on CMV epitopes, both recently identified HLA-C-restricted and well-studied HLA-B-restricted. Indications of both CMV infection and matching HLA type were provided by public TCR beta signatures.

Each CDR3 protein is one row after TCRdb ran MiXCR on the reads. The sample yields about 500,000 distinct CDR3 sequences, 33% seen once. The sample here was cultured PBMCs, taken from culture after CMV antigen stimulation. This rearrangement joins TRBV2 to TRBJ2-1; TRBD2 agrees at 10 bases. The clonotype was recovered from a human donor in good health (CMV status not recorded). Some clones in this sample may be carry-over from other donors' samples. In DNA, the CDR3 is TGTGCCACTCCAGGCGGACTAGCGGACTACAATGAGCAGTTCTTC. Protein: CATPGGLADYNEQFF.